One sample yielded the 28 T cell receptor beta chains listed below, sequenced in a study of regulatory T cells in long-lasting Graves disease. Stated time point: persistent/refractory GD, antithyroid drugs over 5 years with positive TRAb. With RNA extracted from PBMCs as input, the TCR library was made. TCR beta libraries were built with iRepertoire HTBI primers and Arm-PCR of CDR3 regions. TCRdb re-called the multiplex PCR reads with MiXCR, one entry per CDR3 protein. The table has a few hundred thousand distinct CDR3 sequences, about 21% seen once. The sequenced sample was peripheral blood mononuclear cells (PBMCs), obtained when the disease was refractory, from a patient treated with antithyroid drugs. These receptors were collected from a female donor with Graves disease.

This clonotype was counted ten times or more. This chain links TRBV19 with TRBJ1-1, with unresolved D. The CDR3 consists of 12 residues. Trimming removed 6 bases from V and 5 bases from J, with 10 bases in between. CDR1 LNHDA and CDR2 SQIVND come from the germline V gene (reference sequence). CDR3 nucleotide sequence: TGTGCCAGTAGCCCCAAGGCAACTGAAGCTTTCTTT. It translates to CASSPKATEAFF.

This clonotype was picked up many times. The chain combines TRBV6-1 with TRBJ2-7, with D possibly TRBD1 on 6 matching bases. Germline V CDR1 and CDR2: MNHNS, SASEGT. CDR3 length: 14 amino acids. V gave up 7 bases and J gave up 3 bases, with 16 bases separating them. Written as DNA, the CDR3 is TGTGCCAGCAATCACAGGGACCGGGACTACGAGCAGTACTTC. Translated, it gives CASNHRDRDYEQYF.

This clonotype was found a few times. The CDR3 DNA follows: TGTGCCAGCAGCTTAGATTCGGACAGTCGGGGCTATGGCTACACCTTC. Its protein is CASSLDSDSRGYGYTF. The chain employs TRBV7-9 and TRBJ1-2; D may be TRBD1 (6 bases). This CDR3 comprises 16 residues. Germline CDR1 SEHNR, CDR2 FQNEAQ (reference sequence). V was clipped by 1 base and J by 4 bases, with 16 bases between them.

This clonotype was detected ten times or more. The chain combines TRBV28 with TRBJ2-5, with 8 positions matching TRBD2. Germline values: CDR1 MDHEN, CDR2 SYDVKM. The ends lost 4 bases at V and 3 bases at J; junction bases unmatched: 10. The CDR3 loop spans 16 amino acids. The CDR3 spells CASSYSLAGTEETQYF. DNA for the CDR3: TGTGCCAGCAGTTACTCCTTAGCGGGAACGGAAGAGACCCAGTACTTC.

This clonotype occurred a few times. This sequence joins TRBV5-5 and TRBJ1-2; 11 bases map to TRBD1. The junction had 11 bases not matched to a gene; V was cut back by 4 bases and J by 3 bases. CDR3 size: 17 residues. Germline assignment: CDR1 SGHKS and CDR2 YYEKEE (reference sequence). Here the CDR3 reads CASSPGTGGNRDYGYTF. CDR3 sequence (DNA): TGTGCCAGCAGCCCTGGGACAGGGGGTAATCGGGACTATGGCTACACCTTC.

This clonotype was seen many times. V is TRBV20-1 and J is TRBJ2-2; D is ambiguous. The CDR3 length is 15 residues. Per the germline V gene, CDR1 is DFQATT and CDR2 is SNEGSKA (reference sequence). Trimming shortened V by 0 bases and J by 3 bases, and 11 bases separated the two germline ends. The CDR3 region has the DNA TGCAGTGCTAGAGATGTTATTTTGGACACCGGGGAGCTGTTTTTT. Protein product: CSARDVILDTGELFF.

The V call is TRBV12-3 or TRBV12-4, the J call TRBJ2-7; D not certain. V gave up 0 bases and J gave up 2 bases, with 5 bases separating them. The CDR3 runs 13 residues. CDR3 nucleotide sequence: TGTGCCAGCAGTTTAGCCTGGACCTACGAGCAGTACTTC. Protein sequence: CASSLAWTYEQYF.

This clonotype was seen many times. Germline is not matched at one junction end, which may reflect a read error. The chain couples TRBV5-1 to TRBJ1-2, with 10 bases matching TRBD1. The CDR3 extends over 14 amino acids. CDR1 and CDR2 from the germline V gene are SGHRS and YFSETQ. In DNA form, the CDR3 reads TGTGCCAGCAGCTCCGGGACAGGGGACTATGGCTACACCTTC. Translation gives CASSSGTGDYGYTF.

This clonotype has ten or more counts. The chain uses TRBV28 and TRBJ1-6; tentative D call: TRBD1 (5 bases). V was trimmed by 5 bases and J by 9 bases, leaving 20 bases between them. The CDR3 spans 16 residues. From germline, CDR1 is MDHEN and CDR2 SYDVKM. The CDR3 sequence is CASSLVGAGVGSPLHF. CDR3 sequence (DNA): TGTGCCAGCAGTCTAGTAGGGGCGGGGGTCGGTTCACCCCTCCACTTT.

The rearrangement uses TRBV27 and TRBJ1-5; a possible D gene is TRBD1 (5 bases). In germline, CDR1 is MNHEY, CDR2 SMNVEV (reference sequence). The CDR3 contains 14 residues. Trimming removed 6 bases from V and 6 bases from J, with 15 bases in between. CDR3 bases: TGTGCCAGCAGCGCTGGGGGAAGCGGTCAGCCCCAGCATTTT. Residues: CASSAGGSGQPQHF.

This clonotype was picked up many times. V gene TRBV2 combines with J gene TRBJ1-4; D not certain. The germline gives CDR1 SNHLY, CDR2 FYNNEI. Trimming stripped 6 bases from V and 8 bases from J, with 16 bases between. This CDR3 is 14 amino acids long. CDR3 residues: CASRTEGSREKLFF. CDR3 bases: TGTGCCAGCAGGACCGAGGGAAGCCGGGAAAAACTGTTTTTT.

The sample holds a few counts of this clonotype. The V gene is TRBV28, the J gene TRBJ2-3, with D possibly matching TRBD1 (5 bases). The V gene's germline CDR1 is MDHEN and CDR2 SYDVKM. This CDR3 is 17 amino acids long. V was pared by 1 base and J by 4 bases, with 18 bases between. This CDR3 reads CASSLLTEGNTPDTQYF. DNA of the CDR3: TGTGCCAGCAGTTTATTGACAGAAGGGAACACCCCAGATACGCAGTATTTT.

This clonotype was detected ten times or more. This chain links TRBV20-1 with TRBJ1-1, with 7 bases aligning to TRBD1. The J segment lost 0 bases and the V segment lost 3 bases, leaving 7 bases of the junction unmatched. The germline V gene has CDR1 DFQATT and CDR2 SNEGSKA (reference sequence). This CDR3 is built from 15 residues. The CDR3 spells CSASLPDRLNTEAFF. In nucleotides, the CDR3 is TGCAGTGCTAGTCTCCCGGACAGGTTGAACACTGAAGCTTTCTTT.

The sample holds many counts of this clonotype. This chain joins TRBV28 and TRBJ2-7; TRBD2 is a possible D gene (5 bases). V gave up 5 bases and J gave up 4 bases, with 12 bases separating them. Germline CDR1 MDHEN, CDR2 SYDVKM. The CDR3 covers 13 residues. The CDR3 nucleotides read TGTGCCAGCAGTCCTCTCCGGGGTTACGAGCAGTACTTC. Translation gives CASSPLRGYEQYF.

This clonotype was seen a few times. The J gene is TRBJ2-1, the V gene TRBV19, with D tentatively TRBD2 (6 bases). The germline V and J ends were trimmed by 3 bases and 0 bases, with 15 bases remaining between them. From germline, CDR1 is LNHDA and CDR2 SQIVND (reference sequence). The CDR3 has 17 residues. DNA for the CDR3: TGTGCCAGTAGTATGGGGGGTAGCTTAAGCTCCTACAATGAGCAGTTCTTC. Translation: CASSMGGSLSSYNEQFF.

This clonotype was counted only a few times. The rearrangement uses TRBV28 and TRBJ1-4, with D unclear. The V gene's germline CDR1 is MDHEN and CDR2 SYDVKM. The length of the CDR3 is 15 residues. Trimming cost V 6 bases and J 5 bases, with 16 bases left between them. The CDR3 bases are TGTGCCAGCAGCCCTGGGTCGATGCAGAATGAAAAACTGTTTTTT. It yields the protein CASSPGSMQNEKLFF.

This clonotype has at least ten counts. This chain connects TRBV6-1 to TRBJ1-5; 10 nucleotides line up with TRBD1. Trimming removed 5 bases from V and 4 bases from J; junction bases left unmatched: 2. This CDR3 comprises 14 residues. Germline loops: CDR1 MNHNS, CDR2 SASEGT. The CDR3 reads CASSRDRGNQPQHF. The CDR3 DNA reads TGTGCCAGCAGTAGGGACAGGGGAAATCAGCCCCAGCATTTT.

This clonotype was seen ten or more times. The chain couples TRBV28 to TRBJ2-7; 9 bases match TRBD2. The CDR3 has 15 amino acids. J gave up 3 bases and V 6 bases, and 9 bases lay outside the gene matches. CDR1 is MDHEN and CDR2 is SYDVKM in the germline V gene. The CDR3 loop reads CASSLVAGAIYEQYF. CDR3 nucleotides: TGTGCCAGCAGCTTAGTAGCGGGGGCTATCTACGAGCAGTACTTC.

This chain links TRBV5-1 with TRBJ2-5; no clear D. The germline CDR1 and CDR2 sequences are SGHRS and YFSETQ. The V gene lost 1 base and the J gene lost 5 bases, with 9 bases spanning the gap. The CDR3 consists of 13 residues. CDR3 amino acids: CASSLMGSETQYF. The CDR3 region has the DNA TGCGCCAGCAGCTTGATGGGCTCGGAGACCCAGTACTTC.

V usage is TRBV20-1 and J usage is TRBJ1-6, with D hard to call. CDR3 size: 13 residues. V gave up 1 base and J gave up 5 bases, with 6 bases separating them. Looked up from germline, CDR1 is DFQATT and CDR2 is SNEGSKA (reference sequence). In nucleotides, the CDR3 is TGCAGTGCTAGAGGACAAGATAATTCACCCCTCCACTTT. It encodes CSARGQDNSPLHF.

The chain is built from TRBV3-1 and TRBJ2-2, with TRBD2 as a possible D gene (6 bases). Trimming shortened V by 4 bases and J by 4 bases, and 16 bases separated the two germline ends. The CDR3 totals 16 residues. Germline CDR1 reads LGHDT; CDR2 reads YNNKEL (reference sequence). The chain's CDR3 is CASSPPSVRGTGELFF. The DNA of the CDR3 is TGTGCCAGCAGCCCACCTAGCGTAAGGGGCACCGGGGAGCTGTTTTTT.

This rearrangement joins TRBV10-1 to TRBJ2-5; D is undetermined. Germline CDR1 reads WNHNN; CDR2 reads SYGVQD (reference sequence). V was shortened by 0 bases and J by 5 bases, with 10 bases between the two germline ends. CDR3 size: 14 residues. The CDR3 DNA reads TGCGCCAGCAGTGAGTCGTTGGTCCAGGAGACCCAGTACTTC. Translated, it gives CASSESLVQETQYF.

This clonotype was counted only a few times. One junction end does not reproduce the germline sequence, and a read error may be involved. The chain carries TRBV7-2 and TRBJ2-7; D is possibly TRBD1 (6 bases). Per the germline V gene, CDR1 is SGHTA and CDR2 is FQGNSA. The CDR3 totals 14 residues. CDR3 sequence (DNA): TGTGCCAGCAGCTTGGGGGCCCGGGATCGGCCCTCGGTCTTC. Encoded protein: CASSLGARDRPSVF.

CDR3 sequence: CATSTGTAGELFF. The CDR3 DNA follows: TGTGCCACCAGCACCGGGACAGCCGGGGAGCTGTTTTTT. The chain carries TRBV24-1 and TRBJ2-2; 7 positions agree with TRBD1. The CDR3 covers 13 residues. The junction had 4 bases not matched to a gene; V was cut back by 7 bases and J by 6 bases. CDR1 KGHDR and CDR2 SFDVKD come from the germline V gene.

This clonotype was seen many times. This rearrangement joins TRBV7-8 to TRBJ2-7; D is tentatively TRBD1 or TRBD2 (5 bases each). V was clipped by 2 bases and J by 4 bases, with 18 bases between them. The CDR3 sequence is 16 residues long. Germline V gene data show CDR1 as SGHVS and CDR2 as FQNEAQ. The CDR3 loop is CASSLSQGLGVYEQYF. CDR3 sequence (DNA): TGTGCCAGCAGCTTATCCCAAGGACTGGGGGTATACGAGCAGTACTTC.

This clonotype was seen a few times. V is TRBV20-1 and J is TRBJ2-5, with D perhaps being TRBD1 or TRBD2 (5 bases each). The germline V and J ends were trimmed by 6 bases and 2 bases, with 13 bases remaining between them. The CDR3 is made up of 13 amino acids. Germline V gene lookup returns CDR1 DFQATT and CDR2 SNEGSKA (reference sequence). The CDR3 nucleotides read TGCAGTGCCATTGGGACGGTTCAAGAGACCCAGTACTTC. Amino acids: CSAIGTVQETQYF.

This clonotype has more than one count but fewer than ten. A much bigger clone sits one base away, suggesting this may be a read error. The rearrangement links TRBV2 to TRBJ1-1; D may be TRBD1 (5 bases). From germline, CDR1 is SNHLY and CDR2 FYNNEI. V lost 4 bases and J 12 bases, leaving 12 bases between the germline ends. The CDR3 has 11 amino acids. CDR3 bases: TGTGCCAGCAGTGCCAGTTGGGGGACTTTCTTT. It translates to CASSASWGTFF.

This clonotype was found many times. CDR3 sequence reads: CASPGLAGGVEQYF. Written as DNA, the CDR3 is TGTGCCAGCCCGGGACTAGCGGGAGGAGTGGAGCAGTACTTC. This chain connects TRBV6-1 to TRBJ2-7; 15 bases are a match to TRBD2. The CDR3 spans 14 residues. Per the germline V gene, CDR1 is MNHNS and CDR2 is SASEGT. With 8 bases clipped from V and 7 bases from J, the junction kept 6 bases outside the gene matches.